The rows below give T cell receptor beta chains drawn from one sample of a study of patients and donors after allogeneic stem cell transplantation. TCRdb reprocessed the RT-PCR reads via MiXCR and lists one record per CDR3 protein. The table includes roughly 940,000 distinct CDR3 sequences, roughly 18% detected once. Sequenced material: blood, either unsorted or a sorted T cell fraction (not recorded which). The source of these receptors is a human donor who was either an allogeneic HSCT recipient or a stem cell or donor lymphocyte infusion donor (not recorded which). It is not recorded whose cells these are; they may come from a transplant donor. Both conserved end residues are part of each CDR3. A D gene is named only where the DNA matches it firmly. Some rows mark clone size as missing; the rest say once, few, many or name a class of expanded clone.

CDR3: CASSLVNQPQHF; DNA: TGTGCCAGCAGCTTAGTGAACCAGCCCCAGCATTTT; V: TRBV12-3/TRBV12-4; J: TRBJ1-5; D: .; size: many
CDR3: CASSLRSSCNSPLHF; DNA: TGTGCCAGCAGCCTACGGAGCTCCTGTAATTCACCCCTCCACTTT; V: TRBV7-8; J: TRBJ1-6; D: .; size: .
CDR3: CASSQITGTSGGPAKFF; DNA: TGTGCCAGCAGCCAGATTACCGGGACTAGCGGGGGGCCTGCGAAGTTCTTC; V: TRBV3-1; J: TRBJ2-1; D: TRBD2; size: .
CDR3: CASSLGQGTYNEQFF; DNA: TGCGCCAGCAGCTTGGGGCAGGGTACCTACAATGAGCAGTTCTTC; V: TRBV5-1; J: TRBJ2-1; D: .; size: many
CDR3: CASSETAGSVGELFF; DNA: TGTGCCAGCAGTGAGACAGCGGGATCGGTCGGGGAGCTGTTTTTT; V: TRBV2; J: TRBJ2-2; D: TRBD2; size: .
CDR3: CASSTFRGSNQPQHF; DNA: TGTGCCAGCAGTACCTTTAGGGGCAGCAATCAGCCCCAGCATTTT; V: TRBV12-3/TRBV12-4; J: TRBJ1-5; D: .; size: many
CDR3: CASSGRQGSTYEQYF; DNA: TGTGCCAGCAGTGGTCGACAGGGGTCAACATACGAGCAGTACTTC; V: TRBV25-1; J: TRBJ2-7; D: TRBD1; size: few
CDR3: CASSAAGRSGANVLTF; DNA: TGCGCCAGCAGCGCCGCAGGCCGGTCTGGGGCCAACGTCCTGACTTTC; V: TRBV5-1; J: TRBJ2-6; D: .; size: .
CDR3: CASSSLIDSTDTQYF; DNA: TGTGCCAGCAGCTCTCTAATAGACAGCACAGATACGCAGTATTTT; V: TRBV7-9; J: TRBJ2-3; D: .; size: few
CDR3: CASSLFNREDGYTF; DNA: TGTGCCAGCAGCTTGTTCAACAGGGAAGATGGCTACACCTTC; V: TRBV5-6; J: TRBJ1-2; D: .; size: .
CDR3: CSALQTYGSTQETQYF; DNA: TGCAGTGCTCTCCAAACCTATGGATCCACCCAAGAGACCCAGTACTTC; V: TRBV20-1; J: TRBJ2-5; D: .; size: .
CDR3: CASSQWTSGGFSTQYF; DNA: TGCGCCAGCAGCCAGTGGACTAGCGGGGGCTTTAGTACGCAGTATTTT; V: TRBV4-3; J: TRBJ2-3; D: TRBD2; size: .
CDR3: CASSLDAGLDYEQYF; DNA: TGTGCCAGCAGCTTAGACGCCGGACTCGATTACGAGCAGTACTTC; V: TRBV7-9; J: TRBJ2-7; D: .; size: .
CDR3: CASSERTGGIGNEQFF; DNA: TGCGCCAGCAGCGAGAGGACAGGGGGCATTGGCAATGAGCAGTTCTTC; V: TRBV5-1; J: TRBJ2-1; D: TRBD1; size: few
CDR3: CASSRGQGPYQPQHF; DNA: TGTGCCAGCAGTCGTGGACAGGGACCTTATCAGCCCCAGCATTTT; V: TRBV12-3/TRBV12-4; J: TRBJ1-5; D: TRBD1; size: many
CDR3: CSAREGLTSGMNEQFF; DNA: TGCAGTGCTAGAGAAGGACTTACTAGCGGGATGAATGAGCAGTTCTTC; V: TRBV20-1; J: TRBJ2-1; D: TRBD2; size: few
CDR3: CASSDPDYSNQPQHF; DNA: TGTGCCAGCAGTGATCCAGACTATAGCAATCAGCCCCAGCATTTT; V: TRBV2; J: TRBJ1-5; D: .; size: .
CDR3: CASELLSRSSYEQYF; DNA: TGTGCCAGCGAGCTACTGTCGAGGAGCTCCTACGAGCAGTACTTC; V: TRBV24-1; J: TRBJ2-7; D: .; size: .
CDR3: CASSQTYVALHF; DNA: TGTGCCAGCAGCCAAACATATGTAGCCCTCCACTTT; V: TRBV14; J: TRBJ1-6; D: .; size: few
CDR3: CSARNPQGVDTQYF; DNA: TGCAGTGCTAGAAATCCCCAGGGGGTAGATACGCAGTATTTT; V: TRBV20-1; J: TRBJ2-3; D: TRBD1; size: .
CDR3: CSVEETGGRQETQYF; DNA: TGCAGCGTTGAAGAAACAGGGGGCCGGCAAGAGACCCAGTACTTC; V: TRBV29-1; J: TRBJ2-5; D: TRBD1; size: few
CDR3: CAWSQGTGGRNQPQHF; DNA: TGTGCCTGGAGCCAAGGTACAGGGGGCAGAAATCAGCCCCAGCATTTT; V: TRBV30; J: TRBJ1-5; D: TRBD1; size: .
CDR3: CASSREEVGEQYF; DNA: TGTGCCAGCAGCCGCGAGGAGGTCGGCGAGCAGTACTTC; V: TRBV4-2; J: TRBJ2-7; D: .; size: .
CDR3: CASSFQPNYGYTF; DNA: TGTGCCAGCAGTTTCCAGCCAAACTATGGCTACACCTTC; V: TRBV12-3/TRBV12-4; J: TRBJ1-2; D: .; size: few
CDR3: CASRPHSNQPQHF; DNA: TGTGCCAGCAGGCCTCATAGCAATCAGCCCCAGCATTTT; V: TRBV6-1; J: TRBJ1-5; D: .; size: .
CDR3: CASATGELFF; DNA: TGTGCCAGCGCTACCGGGGAGCTGTTTTTT; V: TRBV12-3/TRBV12-4; J: TRBJ2-2; D: .; size: .
CDR3: CASSLSSRRETQYF; DNA: TGCGCCAGCAGCTTGAGCAGTCGACGAGAGACCCAGTACTTC; V: TRBV5-1; J: TRBJ2-5; D: .; size: many
CDR3: CSARGYTQETQYF; DNA: TGCAGTGCTAGAGGTTATACCCAAGAGACCCAGTACTTC; V: TRBV20-1; J: TRBJ2-5; D: .; size: few
CDR3: CASSYARGPSGTDTQYF; DNA: TGCGCCAGCAGCTACGCAAGAGGGCCTAGCGGCACAGATACGCAGTATTTT; V: TRBV5-1; J: TRBJ2-3; D: .; size: .
CDR3: CASSYGQGWPDTQYF; DNA: TGTGCCAGCAGTTATGGACAGGGATGGCCAGATACGCAGTATTTT; V: TRBV5-6; J: TRBJ2-3; D: TRBD1; size: .
CDR3: CASSRDGSFTDTQYF; DNA: TGCGCCAGCAGCCGGGACGGGAGTTTCACAGATACGCAGTATTTT; V: TRBV5-1; J: TRBJ2-3; D: .; size: few
CDR3: CATSKGGSSYNEQFF; DNA: TGTGCCACCAGCAAGGGCGGGAGCTCCTACAATGAGCAGTTCTTC; V: TRBV15; J: TRBJ2-1; D: TRBD2; size: many
CDR3: CASSQRQGRNQPQHF; DNA: TGCGCCAGCAGCCAAAGACAGGGGAGGAATCAGCCCCAGCATTTT; V: TRBV4-1; J: TRBJ1-5; D: TRBD1; size: few
CDR3: CASSLGGAPGNEQFF; DNA: TGTGCCAGCAGCTTAGGAGGAGCGCCGGGGAATGAGCAGTTCTTC; V: TRBV7-9; J: TRBJ2-1; D: .; size: few
CDR3: CASRSGSLGRAFF; DNA: TGTGCCAGCAGATCCGGGTCTCTTGGTAGAGCTTTCTTT; V: TRBV25-1; J: TRBJ1-1; D: .; size: few
CDR3: CASINPLRGRSEQYF; DNA: TGTGCCAGCATCAACCCCCTCAGAGGCCGGAGCGAGCAGTACTTC; V: TRBV3-1; J: TRBJ2-7; D: .; size: .
CDR3: CATSKDPANYGYTF; DNA: TGTGCCACCAGTAAAGATCCGGCTAACTATGGCTACACCTTC; V: TRBV24-1; J: TRBJ1-2; D: .; size: .
CDR3: CATSEPGNYNEQFF; DNA: TGTGCCACCAGTGAGCCCGGGAACTACAATGAGCAGTTCTTC; V: TRBV24-1; J: TRBJ2-1; D: .; size: .
CDR3: CSARRRRTEAFF; DNA: TGCAGTGCTAGAAGGCGGAGGACTGAAGCTTTCTTT; V: TRBV20-1; J: TRBJ1-1; D: .; size: .
CDR3: CASSPETGVLNTEAFF; DNA: TGCGCCAGCAGCCCGGAGACAGGTGTTTTGAACACTGAAGCTTTCTTT; V: TRBV4-1; J: TRBJ1-1; D: .; size: .
CDR3: CASRRGAGGVEKAFF; DNA: TGTGCCAGCAGGAGAGGGGCAGGGGGAGTAGAAAAAGCTTTCTTT; V: TRBV13; J: TRBJ1-1; D: TRBD1; size: .
CDR3: CASSSWTVLSNQPQHF; DNA: TGTGCCAGCAGCTCCTGGACAGTCCTTAGCAATCAGCCCCAGCATTTT; V: TRBV5-6; J: TRBJ1-5; D: .; size: .
CDR3: CASSTGRNQPQHF; DNA: TGTGCCAGCAGTACAGGGCGGAATCAGCCCCAGCATTTT; V: TRBV12-3/TRBV12-4; J: TRBJ1-5; D: .; size: .
CDR3: CASSAGGYGGWSYNSPLHF; DNA: TGCGCCAGCAGTGCCGGAGGCTATGGGGGTTGGTCCTATAATTCACCCCTCCACTTT; V: TRBV5-1; J: TRBJ1-6; D: .; size: once
CDR3: CASSLAVSEAFF; DNA: TGTGCCAGCAGTTTAGCAGTTAGTGAAGCTTTCTTT; V: TRBV12-3/TRBV12-4; J: TRBJ1-1; D: .; size: few
CDR3: CTTSGDTDTQYF; DNA: TGCACGACTAGCGGGGATACAGATACGCAGTATTTT; V: TRBV12-3/TRBV12-4; J: TRBJ2-3; D: TRBD2; size: once
CDR3: CATSSSSGVVHEQYF; DNA: TGTGCCACCAGCAGCTCCTCAGGGGTCGTCCACGAGCAGTACTTC; V: TRBV15; J: TRBJ2-7; D: .; size: .
CDR3: CASSDTRRSQETQYF; DNA: TGTGCCAGCAGTGACACACGGAGATCCCAAGAGACCCAGTACTTC; V: TRBV5-5; J: TRBJ2-5; D: .; size: .
CDR3: CASRRLAGGTYNEQFF; DNA: TGTGCCAGCAGGAGACTAGCGGGGGGCACGTACAATGAGCAGTTCTTC; V: TRBV2; J: TRBJ2-1; D: TRBD2; size: .
CDR3: CASSSASGRYTGELFF; DNA: TGTGCCAGCAGCTCCGCTAGCGGTAGATACACCGGGGAGCTGTTTTTT; V: TRBV7-8; J: TRBJ2-2; D: TRBD2; size: .
CDR3: CSARGPEREGRKEQFF; DNA: TGCAGTGCTAGGGGGCCAGAGCGGGAGGGCCGAAAAGAGCAGTTCTTC; V: TRBV20-1; J: TRBJ2-1; D: TRBD2; size: .
CDR3: CASSAYRMETQYF; DNA: TGTGCCAGCAGTGCATACAGGATGGAGACCCAGTACTTC; V: TRBV6-1; J: TRBJ2-5; D: .; size: .
CDR3: CASSQGVLGTTNEKLFF; DNA: TGTGCCAGCAGCCAGGGGGTGTTAGGAACAACTAATGAAAAACTGTTTTTT; V: TRBV6-4; J: TRBJ1-4; D: TRBD1; size: .